This T cell receptor beta chain was identified in a study of blood T cell repertoires in COVID-19. Overall study context: T cells, B-cell-depleted T cells, or PBMCs provided the cDNA or gDNA that served as material.

Authors' methods: How many nucleated cells were present was estimated from reference gene primer amplification. Data came from immunoSEQ multiplex PCR; TCRdb stores just in-frame clones and leaves some out. D and trimming come from the DNA, and the V and J calls and clone size come from that table. Of about 210,000 clones in the sample, about 81% were seen once. The length of the CDR3 is 16 residues. Germline V gene data show CDR1 as SGHTA and CDR2 as FQGNSA. The junction had 11 bases not matched to a gene; V was cut back by 7 bases and J by 1 base. Sequenced sample: peripheral blood. This clonotype was sampled from a woman aged 65 to 85 with COVID-19, enrolled during active disease. J is TRBJ2-3 and V is TRBV7-2, with 7 bases aligning to TRBD1. CDR3 in amino acids: CASNRPQGWGTDTQYF. The CDR3 coding sequence is TGTGCCAGCAACCGCCCACAGGGGTGGGGCACAGATACGCAGTATTTT. Full variable domain (remainder filled in from reference TRBV7-2 and TRBJ2-3): GAGVSQSPSNKVTEKGKDVELRCDPISGHTALYWYRQSLGQGLEFLIYFQGNSAPDKSGLPSDRFSAERTGGSVSTLTIQRTQQEDSAVYLCASNRPQGWGTDTQYFGPGTRLTVL.